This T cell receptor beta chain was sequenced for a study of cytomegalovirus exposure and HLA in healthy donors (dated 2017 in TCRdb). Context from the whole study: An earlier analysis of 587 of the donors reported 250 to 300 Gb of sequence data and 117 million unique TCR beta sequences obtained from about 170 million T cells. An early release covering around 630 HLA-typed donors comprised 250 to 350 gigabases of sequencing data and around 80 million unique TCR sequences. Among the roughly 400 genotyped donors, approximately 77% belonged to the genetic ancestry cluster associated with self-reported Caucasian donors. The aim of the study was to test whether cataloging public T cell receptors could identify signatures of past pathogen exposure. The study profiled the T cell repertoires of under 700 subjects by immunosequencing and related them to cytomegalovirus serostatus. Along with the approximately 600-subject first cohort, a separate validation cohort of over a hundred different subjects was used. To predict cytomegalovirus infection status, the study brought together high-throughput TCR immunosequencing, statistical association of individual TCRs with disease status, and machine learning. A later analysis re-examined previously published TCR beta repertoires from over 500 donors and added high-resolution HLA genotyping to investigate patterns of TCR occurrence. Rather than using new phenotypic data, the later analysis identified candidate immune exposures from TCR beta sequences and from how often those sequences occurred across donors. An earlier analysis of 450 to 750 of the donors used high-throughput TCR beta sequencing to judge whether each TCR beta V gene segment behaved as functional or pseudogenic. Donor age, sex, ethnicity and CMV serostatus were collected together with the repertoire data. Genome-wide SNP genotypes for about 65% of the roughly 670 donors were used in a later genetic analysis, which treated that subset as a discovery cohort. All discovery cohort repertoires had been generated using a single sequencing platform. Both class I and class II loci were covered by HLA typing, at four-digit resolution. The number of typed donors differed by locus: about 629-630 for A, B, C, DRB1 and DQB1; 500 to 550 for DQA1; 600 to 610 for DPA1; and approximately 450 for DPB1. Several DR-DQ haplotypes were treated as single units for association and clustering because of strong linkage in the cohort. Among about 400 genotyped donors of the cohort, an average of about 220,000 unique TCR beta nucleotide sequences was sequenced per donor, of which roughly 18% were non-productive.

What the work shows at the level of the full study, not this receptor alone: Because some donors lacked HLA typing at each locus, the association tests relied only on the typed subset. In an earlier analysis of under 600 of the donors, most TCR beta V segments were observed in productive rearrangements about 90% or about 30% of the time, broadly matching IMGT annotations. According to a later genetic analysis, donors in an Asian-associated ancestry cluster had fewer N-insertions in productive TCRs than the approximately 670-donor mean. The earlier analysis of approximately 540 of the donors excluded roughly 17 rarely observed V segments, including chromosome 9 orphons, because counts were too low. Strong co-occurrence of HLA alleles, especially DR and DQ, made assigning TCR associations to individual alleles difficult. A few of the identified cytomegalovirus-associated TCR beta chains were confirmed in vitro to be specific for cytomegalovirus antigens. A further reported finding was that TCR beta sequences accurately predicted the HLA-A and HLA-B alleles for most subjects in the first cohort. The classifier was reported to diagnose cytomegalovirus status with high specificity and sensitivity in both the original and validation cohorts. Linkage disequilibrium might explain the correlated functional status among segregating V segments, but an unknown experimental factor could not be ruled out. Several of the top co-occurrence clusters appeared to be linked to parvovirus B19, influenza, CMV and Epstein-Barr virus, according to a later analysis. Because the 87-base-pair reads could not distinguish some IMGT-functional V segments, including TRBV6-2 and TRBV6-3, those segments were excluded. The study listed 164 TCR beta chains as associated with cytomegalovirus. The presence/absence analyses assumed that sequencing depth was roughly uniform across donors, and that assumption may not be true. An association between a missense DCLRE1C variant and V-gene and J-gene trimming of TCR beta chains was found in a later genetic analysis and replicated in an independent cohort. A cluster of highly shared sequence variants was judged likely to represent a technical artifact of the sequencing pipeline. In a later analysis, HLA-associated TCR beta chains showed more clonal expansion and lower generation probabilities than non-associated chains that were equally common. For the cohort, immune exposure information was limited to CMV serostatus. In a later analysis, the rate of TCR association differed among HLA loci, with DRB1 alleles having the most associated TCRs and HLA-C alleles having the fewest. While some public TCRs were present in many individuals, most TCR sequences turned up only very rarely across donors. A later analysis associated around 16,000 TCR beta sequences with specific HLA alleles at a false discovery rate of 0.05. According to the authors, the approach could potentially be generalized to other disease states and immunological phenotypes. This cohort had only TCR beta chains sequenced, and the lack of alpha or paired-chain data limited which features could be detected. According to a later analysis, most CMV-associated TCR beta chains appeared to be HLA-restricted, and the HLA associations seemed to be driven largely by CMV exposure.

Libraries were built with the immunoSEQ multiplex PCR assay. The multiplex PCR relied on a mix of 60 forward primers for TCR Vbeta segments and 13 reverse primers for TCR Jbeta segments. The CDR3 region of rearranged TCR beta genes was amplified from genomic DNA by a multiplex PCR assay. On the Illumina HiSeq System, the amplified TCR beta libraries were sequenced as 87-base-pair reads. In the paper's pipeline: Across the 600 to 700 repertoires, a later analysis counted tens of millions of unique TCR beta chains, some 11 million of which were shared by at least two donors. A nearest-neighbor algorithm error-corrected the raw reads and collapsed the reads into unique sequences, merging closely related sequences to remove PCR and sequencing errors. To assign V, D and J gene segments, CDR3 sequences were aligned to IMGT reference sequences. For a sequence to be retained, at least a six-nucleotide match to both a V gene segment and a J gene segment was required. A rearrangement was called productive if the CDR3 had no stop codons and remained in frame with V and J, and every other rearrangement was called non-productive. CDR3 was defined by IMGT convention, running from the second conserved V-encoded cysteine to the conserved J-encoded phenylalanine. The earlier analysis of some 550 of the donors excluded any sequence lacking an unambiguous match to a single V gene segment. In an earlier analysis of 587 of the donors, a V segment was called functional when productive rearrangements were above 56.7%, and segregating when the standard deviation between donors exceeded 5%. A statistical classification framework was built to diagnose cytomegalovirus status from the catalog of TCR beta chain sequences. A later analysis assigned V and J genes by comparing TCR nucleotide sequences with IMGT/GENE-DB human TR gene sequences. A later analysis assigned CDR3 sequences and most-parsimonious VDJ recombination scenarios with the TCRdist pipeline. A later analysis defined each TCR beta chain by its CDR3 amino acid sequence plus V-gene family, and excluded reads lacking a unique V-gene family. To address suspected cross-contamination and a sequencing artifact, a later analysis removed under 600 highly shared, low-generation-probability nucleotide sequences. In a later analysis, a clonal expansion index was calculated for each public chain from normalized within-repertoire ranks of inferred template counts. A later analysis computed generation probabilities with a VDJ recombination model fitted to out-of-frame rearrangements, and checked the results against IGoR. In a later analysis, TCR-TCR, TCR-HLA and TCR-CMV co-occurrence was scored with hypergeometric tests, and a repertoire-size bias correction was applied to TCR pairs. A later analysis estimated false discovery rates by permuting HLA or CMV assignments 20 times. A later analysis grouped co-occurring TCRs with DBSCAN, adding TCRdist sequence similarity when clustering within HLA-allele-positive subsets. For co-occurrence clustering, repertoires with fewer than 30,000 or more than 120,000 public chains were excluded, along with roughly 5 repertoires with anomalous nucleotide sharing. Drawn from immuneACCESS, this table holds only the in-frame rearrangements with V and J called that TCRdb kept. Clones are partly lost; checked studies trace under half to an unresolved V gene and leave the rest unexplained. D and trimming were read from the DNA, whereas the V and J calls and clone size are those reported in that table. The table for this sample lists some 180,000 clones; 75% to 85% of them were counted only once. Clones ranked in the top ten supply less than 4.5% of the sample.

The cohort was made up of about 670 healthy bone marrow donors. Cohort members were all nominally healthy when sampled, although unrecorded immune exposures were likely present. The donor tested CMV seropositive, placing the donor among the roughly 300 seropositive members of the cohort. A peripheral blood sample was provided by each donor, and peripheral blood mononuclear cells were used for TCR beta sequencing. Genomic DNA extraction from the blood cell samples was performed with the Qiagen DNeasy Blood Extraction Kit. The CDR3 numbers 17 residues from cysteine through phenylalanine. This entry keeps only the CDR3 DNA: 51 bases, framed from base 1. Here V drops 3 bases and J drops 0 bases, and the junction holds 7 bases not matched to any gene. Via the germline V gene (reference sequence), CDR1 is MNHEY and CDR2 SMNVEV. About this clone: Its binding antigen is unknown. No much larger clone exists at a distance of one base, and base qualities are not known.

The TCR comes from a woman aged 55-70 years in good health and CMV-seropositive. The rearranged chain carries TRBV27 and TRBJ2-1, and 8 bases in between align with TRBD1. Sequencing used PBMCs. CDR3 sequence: CASSLIQGVSSYNEQFF. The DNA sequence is TGTGCCAGCAGTTTGATACAGGGGGTGAGCTCCTACAATGAGCAGTTCTTC.